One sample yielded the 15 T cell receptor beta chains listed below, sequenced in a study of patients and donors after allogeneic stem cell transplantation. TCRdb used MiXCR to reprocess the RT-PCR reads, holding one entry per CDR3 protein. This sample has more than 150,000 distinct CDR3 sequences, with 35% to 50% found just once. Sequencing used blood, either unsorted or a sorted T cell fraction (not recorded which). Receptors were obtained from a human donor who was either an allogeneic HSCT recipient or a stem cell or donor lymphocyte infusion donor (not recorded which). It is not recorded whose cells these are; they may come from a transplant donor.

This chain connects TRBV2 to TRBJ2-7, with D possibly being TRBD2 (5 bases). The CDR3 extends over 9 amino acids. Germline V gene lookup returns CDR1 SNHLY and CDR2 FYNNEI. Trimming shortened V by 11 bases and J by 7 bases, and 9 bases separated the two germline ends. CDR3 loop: CACGQEQYF. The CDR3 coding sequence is TGTGCCTGCGGGCAGGAGCAGTACTTC.

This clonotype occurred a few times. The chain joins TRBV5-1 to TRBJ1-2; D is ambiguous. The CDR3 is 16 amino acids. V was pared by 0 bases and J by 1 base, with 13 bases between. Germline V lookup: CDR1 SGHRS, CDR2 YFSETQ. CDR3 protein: CASSLGRPADNYGYTF. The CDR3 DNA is TGCGCCAGCAGCTTGGGCCGGCCGGCCGATAACTATGGCTACACCTTC.

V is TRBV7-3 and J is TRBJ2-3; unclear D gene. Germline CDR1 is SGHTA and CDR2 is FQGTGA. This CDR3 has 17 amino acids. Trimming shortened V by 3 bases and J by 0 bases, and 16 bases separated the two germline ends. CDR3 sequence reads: CASSFQGSLSSTDTQYF. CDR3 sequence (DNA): TGTGCCAGCAGCTTTCAAGGGTCCCTCTCCAGCACAGATACGCAGTATTTT.

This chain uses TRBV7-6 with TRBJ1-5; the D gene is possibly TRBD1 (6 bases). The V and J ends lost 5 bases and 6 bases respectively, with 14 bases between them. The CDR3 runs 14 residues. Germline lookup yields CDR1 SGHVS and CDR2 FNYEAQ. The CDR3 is CASSPTTGFQPQHF. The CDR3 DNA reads TGTGCCAGCAGCCCCACAACAGGGTTTCAGCCCCAGCATTTT.

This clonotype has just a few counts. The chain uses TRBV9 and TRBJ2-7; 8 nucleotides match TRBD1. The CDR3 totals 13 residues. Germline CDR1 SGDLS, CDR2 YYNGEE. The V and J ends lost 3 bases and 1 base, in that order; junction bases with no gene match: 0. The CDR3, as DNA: TGTGCCAGCAGCGGGACAGGGTCCTACGAGCAGTACTTC. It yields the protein CASSGTGSYEQYF.

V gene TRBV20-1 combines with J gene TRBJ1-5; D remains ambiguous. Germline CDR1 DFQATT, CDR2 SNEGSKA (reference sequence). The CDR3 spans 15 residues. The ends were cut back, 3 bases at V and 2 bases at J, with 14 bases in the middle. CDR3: CSARRLGFGNQPQHF. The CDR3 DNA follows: TGCAGTGCTAGGAGACTGGGGTTTGGCAATCAGCCCCAGCATTTT.

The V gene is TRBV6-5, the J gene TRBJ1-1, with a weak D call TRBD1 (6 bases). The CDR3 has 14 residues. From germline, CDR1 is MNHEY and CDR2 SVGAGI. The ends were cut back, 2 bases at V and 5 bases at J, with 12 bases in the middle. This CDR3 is CASSYGGLVTEAFF. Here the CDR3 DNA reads TGTGCCAGCAGTTACGGGGGCTTGGTTACTGAAGCTTTCTTT.

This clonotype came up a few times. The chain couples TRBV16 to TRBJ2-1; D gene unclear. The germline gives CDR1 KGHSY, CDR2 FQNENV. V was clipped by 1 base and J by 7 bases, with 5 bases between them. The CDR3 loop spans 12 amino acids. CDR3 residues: CASSQLGNEQFF. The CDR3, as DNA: TGTGCCAGCAGCCAATTGGGTAATGAGCAGTTCTTC.

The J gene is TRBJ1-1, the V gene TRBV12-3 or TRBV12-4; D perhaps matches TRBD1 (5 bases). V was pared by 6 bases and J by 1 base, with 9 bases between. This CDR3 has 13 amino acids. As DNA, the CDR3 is TGTGCCAGCAGGTGGGACGGGAACACTGAAGCTTTCTTT. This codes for CASRWDGNTEAFF.

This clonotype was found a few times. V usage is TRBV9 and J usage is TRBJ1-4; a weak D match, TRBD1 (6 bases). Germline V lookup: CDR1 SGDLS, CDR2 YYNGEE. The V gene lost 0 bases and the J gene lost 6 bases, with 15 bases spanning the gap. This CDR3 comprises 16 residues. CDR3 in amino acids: CASSVALETGDEKLFF. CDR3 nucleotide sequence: TGTGCCAGCAGCGTAGCTCTCGAGACAGGCGATGAAAAACTGTTTTTT.

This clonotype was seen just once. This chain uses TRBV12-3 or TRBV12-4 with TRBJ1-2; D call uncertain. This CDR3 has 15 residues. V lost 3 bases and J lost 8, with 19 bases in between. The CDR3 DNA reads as TGTGCCAGCAGTTTCCTCCCAAGACTAGGGAACGGCTACACCTTC. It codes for CASSFLPRLGNGYTF.

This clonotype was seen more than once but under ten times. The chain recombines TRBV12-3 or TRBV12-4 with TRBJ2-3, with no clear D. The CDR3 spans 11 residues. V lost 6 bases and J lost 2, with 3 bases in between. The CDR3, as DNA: TGTGCCAGCAGGATCACAGATACGCAGTATTTT. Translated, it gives CASRITDTQYF.

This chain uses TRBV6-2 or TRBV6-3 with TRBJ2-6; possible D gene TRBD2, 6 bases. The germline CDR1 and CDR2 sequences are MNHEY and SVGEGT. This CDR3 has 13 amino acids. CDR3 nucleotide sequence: TGTGCGGTTCGGGGGACCGGGGCCAACGTCCTGACTTTC. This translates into CAVRGTGANVLTF.

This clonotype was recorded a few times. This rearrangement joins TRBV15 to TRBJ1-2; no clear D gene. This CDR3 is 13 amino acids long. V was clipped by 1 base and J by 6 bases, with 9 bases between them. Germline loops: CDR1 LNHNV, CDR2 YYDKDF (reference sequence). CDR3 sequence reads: CATSRVPGNGYTF. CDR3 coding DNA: TGTGCCACCAGCAGAGTTCCCGGAAATGGCTACACCTTC.

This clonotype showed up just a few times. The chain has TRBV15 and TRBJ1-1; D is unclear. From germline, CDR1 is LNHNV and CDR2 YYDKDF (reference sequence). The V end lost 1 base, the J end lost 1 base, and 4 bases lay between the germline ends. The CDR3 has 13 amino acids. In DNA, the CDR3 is TGTGCCACCAGCAGAGCAGGGAACACTGAAGCTTTCTTT. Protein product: CATSRAGNTEAFF.